The 18 T cell receptor beta chains below come from one sample, sequenced in a study of blood T cell repertoires in COVID-19. The data were produced by immunoSEQ multiplex PCR, yet TCRdb's version contains in-frame clones alone and is incomplete. The sample includes 140,000 to 150,000 clones, roughly 90% of them seen just once. Sequenced input: peripheral blood. These receptors were taken from a man in his fifties or sixties with active or convalescent COVID-19.

The chain recombines TRBV18 with TRBJ1-1, with unresolved D. CDR3 length: 13 residues. Trimming took 1 base from V and 1 from J, leaving 4 bases between them. In germline, CDR1 is KGHSH, CDR2 LQKENI. CDR3 loop: CASSPLANTEAFF. The CDR3 region has the DNA TGTGCCAGCTCACCACTAGCGAACACTGAAGCTTTCTTT.

The J gene is TRBJ2-7, the V gene TRBV30; the D gene is possibly TRBD2 (5 bases). CDR3 length equals 14 residues. Germline CDR1 is GTSNPN and CDR2 is SVGIG (reference sequence). V lost 0 bases to trimming and J lost 5 bases, with 14 bases between them. The CDR3 loop is CAWSVSLAGNEQYF. The CDR3, as DNA: TGTGCCTGGAGTGTATCTCTAGCTGGAAACGAGCAGTACTTC.

This rearrangement joins TRBV5-1 to TRBJ2-7, with D uncertain. The CDR3 contains 15 residues. CDR1 SGHRS and CDR2 YFSETQ come from the germline V gene. V was clipped by 3 bases and J by 4 bases, with 17 bases between them. CDR3 nucleotides: TGCGCCAGCAGCTCGCAAGGTGTTCCTAGATACGAGCAGTACTTC. Protein: CASSSQGVPRYEQYF.

This rearrangement joins TRBV7-2 to TRBJ2-2, with 7 nucleotides matching TRBD1. Germline CDR1 SGHTA, CDR2 FQGNSA. Trimming cost V 6 bases and J 4 bases; bases outside gene matches: 8. The CDR3 has 15 amino acids. CDR3 nucleotides: TGTGCCAGCAGGCCGACAGGGTCGAGCACCGGGGAGCTGTTTTTT. Protein product: CASRPTGSSTGELFF.

The chain recombines TRBV30 with TRBJ1-1; D is unclear. The germline V and J ends were trimmed by 1 base and 3 bases, with 9 bases remaining between them. Germline CDR1 is GTSNPN and CDR2 is SVGIG (reference sequence). This CDR3 has 13 amino acids. The CDR3 nucleotides read TGTGCCTGGAGTGCTTCTTCAGACACTGAAGCTTTCTTT. It specifies CAWSASSDTEAFF.

The chain couples TRBV6-5 to TRBJ2-5; tentatively, D is TRBD1 (7 bases). The germline gives CDR1 MNHEY, CDR2 SVGAGI. The V gene lost 6 bases and the J gene lost 7 bases, with 18 bases spanning the gap. The CDR3 is 14 amino acids. The chain's CDR3 is CASREGDRTGTQYF. For the CDR3, the DNA is TGTGCCAGCAGGGAGGGGGACAGAACCGGGACCCAGTACTTC.

V is TRBV7-6 and J is TRBJ1-3; 9 positions match TRBD1. With V trimmed by 8 bases and J by 4 bases, 18 bases remained unmatched. This CDR3 contains 18 residues. CDR1 and CDR2 from the germline V gene are SGHVS and FNYEAQ. The CDR3 sequence is CASGPHQGQGIVGNTIYF. In DNA form, the CDR3 reads TGTGCCAGCGGACCGCACCAAGGACAGGGGATTGTCGGAAACACCATATATTTT.

The chain employs TRBV18 and TRBJ1-1; TRBD1 matches at 7 bases. This CDR3 region has 16 residues. V shed 6 bases, J shed 4 bases, and the junction held 14 bases outside the gene matches. Germline values: CDR1 KGHSH, CDR2 LQKENI. CDR3 amino acids: CASSPRTRQGGTEAFF. DNA for the CDR3: TGTGCCAGCTCGCCGCGGACTCGACAGGGCGGCACTGAAGCTTTCTTT. Using reference TRBV18 and TRBJ1-1 for the parts outside the CDR3, the full variable domain is NAGVMQNPRHLVRRRGQEARLRCSPMKGHSHVYWYRQLPEEGLKFMVYLQKENIIDESGMPKERFSAEFPKEGPSILRIQQVVRGDSAAYFCASSPRTRQGGTEAFFGQGTRLTVV.

The chain employs TRBV24-1 and TRBJ2-2; TRBD2 matches 8 bases. This CDR3 is 16 amino acids long. J gave up 4 bases and V 3 bases, and 6 bases lay outside the gene matches. CDR1 and CDR2 from the germline V gene are KGHDR and SFDVKD. The CDR3 here is CATSDPGGGVTGELFF. In nucleotides, the CDR3 is TGTGCCACCAGTGATCCCGGGGGGGGCGTCACCGGGGAGCTGTTTTTT.

This chain joins TRBV12-3 or TRBV12-4 and TRBJ2-5; no reliable D call. V was shortened by 4 bases and J by 2 bases, with 2 bases between the two germline ends. There are 11 residues in the CDR3. CDR3 residues: CASSSQETQYF. The DNA of the CDR3 is TGTGCCAGCAGTTCTCAAGAGACCCAGTACTTC.

This clone was counted only a few times. The chain joins TRBV6-5 to TRBJ2-2; D gene uncertain. This CDR3 comprises 14 residues. Germline V gene lookup returns CDR1 MNHEY and CDR2 SVGAGI. V gave up 6 bases and J gave up 3 bases, with 11 bases separating them. The chain's CDR3 is CASRKFQDTGELFF. The DNA for the CDR3 is TGTGCCAGCAGGAAGTTTCAGGACACCGGGGAGCTGTTTTTT.

V is TRBV29-1 and J is TRBJ1-1; D possibly corresponds to TRBD1 (5 bases). There are 13 residues in the CDR3. Germline V gene lookup returns CDR1 SQVTM and CDR2 ANQGSEA. V lost 4 bases, J lost 5 bases, and 14 bases lay in between. In DNA, the CDR3 is TGCAGCGTTGGAGAGCAGGGATGGACTGAAGCTTTCTTT. Translated: CSVGEQGWTEAFF.

A few counts support this clone. The chain joins TRBV7-9 to TRBJ1-1; 12 nucleotides align to TRBD1. Germline V gene data show CDR1 as SEHNR and CDR2 as FQNEAQ (reference sequence). This CDR3 has 16 amino acids. V gave up 0 bases and J gave up 4 bases; unmatched junction bases: 3. CDR3 region: CASSLAGTGGGTEAFF. CDR3 bases: TGTGCCAGCAGCTTAGCCGGGACAGGGGGCGGCACTGAAGCTTTCTTT.

The gene calls are TRBV7-3 and TRBJ2-3, with D perhaps matching TRBD2 (6 bases). CDR1 and CDR2 (germline): SGHTA, FQGTGA. Trimming took off 6 bases at V and 5 bases at J, with 18 bases between the two ends. CDR3 length: 15 residues. The CDR3 coding sequence is TGTGCCAGCAGTCCAATTGGAGCGGGCAAAGATACGCAGTATTTT. Amino acids: CASSPIGAGKDTQYF. Based on the CDR3 plus reference TRBV7-3 and TRBJ2-3, the full variable domain is GAGVSQTPSNKVTEKGKYVELRCDPISGHTALYWYRQSLGQGPEFLIYFQGTGAADDSGLPNDRFFAVRPEGSVSTLKIQRTERGDSAVYLCASSPIGAGKDTQYFGPGTRLTVL.

J is TRBJ1-6 and V is TRBV11-2, with TRBD1 identical over 9 bases. CDR1 and CDR2 from the germline V gene are SGHAT and FQNNGV. The CDR3 covers 15 residues. V shed 2 bases and J 8 bases; nucleotides not matched to a gene: 4. CDR3 bases: TGTGCCAGCAGCTTAACAGGGGGCCGTGATTCACCCCTCCACTTT. Translated: CASSLTGGRDSPLHF.

This sequence joins TRBV18 and TRBJ2-5, with D hard to call. This CDR3 is built from 13 residues. Trimming removed 1 base from V and 4 bases from J, with 7 bases in between. The germline gives CDR1 KGHSH, CDR2 LQKENI. In DNA form, the CDR3 reads TGTGCCAGCTCACCACTCCCGAGAGAGACCCAGTACTTC. Its translation is CASSPLPRETQYF.

The rearrangement links TRBV6-6 to TRBJ1-6; unclear D gene. Germline V gene data show CDR1 as MNHNY and CDR2 as SVGAGI (reference sequence). Deletions cut 8 bases from V and 10 bases from J, with 12 bases between. CDR3 length equals 12 residues. CDR3 residues: CASGTDRSPLHF. CDR3 nucleotides: TGTGCCAGCGGAACAGATAGGTCACCCCTCCACTTT.

The J gene is TRBJ2-7, the V gene TRBV6-5; 7 nucleotides align to TRBD2. Trimming at V came to 2 bases and at J to 7 bases, leaving 8 bases not matched to a gene. The CDR3 loop spans 14 amino acids. CDR1 and CDR2 (germline): MNHEY, SVGAGI. This CDR3 reads CASSYKAGPMEQYF. DNA for the CDR3: TGTGCCAGCAGTTACAAAGCGGGGCCAATGGAGCAGTACTTC.